The 18 T cell receptor beta chains given below trace back to one sample, sequenced in a study of cytomegalovirus exposure and HLA in healthy donors (TCRdb year 2017). Library method: the immunoSEQ multiplex PCR assay. The multiplex PCR relied on a mix of 60 forward primers for TCR Vbeta segments and 13 reverse primers for TCR Jbeta segments. TCRdb stores this immuneACCESS table with in-frame sequences only. Part of the clones is absent; in the studies checked, under half of the shortfall reflects unresolved V genes, and no reason is known for the rest. Present in this sample are roughly 190,000 clones, about four fifths of which were seen just once. The ten largest clonotypes hold over 12% of the sample. Sequenced sample: PBMCs. All receptors derive from a woman under 40 in good health and CMV-seropositive.

V gene TRBV9 combines with J gene TRBJ1-1, with D maybe TRBD1 (6 bases). With 2 bases removed from V and 6 bases from J, the gap between germline ends came to 8 bases. The V gene's germline CDR1 is SGDLS and CDR2 YYNGEE. This CDR3 is built from 12 residues. The CDR3 loop reads CASSVDSSEAFF. The CDR3 DNA reads TGTGCCAGCAGCGTGGACAGTTCTGAAGCTTTCTTT.

V gene TRBV6-4 combines with J gene TRBJ1-1; the D gene is possibly TRBD1 (5 bases). Germline lookup yields CDR1 MRHNA and CDR2 SNTAGT. V gave up 0 bases and J gave up 5 bases, with 16 bases separating them. CDR3 length: 16 residues. The CDR3 spells CASSDSWGGVRTEAFF. In nucleotides, the CDR3 is TGTGCCAGCAGTGACTCGTGGGGCGGGGTGAGGACTGAAGCTTTCTTT.

The chain recombines TRBV19 with TRBJ2-7; D remains ambiguous. The CDR3 sequence is 14 residues long. CDR1 and CDR2 from the germline V gene are LNHDA and SQIVND (reference sequence). Trimming cost V 5 bases and J 1 base, with 12 bases left between them. CDR3: CASSPTVYSYEQYF. CDR3 sequence (DNA): TGTGCCAGTAGTCCTACGGTGTATTCCTACGAGCAGTACTTC.

V is TRBV27 and J is TRBJ2-5, with D perhaps matching TRBD1 (5 bases). V dropped 2 bases and J dropped 3 bases, with 13 bases sitting between them. This CDR3 spans 15 amino acids. Germline V gene data show CDR1 as MNHEY and CDR2 as SMNVEV (reference sequence). The CDR3: CASSLVGHDEETQYF. The CDR3 DNA reads TGTGCCAGCAGTTTAGTGGGGCACGACGAAGAGACCCAGTACTTC.

The gene calls are TRBV7-2 and TRBJ1-5; D is ambiguous. This CDR3 is 13 amino acids long. The germline CDR1 and CDR2 sequences are SGHTA and FQGNSA. V lost 5 bases and J lost 4, with 9 bases in between. The CDR3 DNA reads as TGTGCCAGCAGCCCCTCAGGAAATCAGCCCCAGCATTTT. It translates to CASSPSGNQPQHF.

Regarding this clone: At one boundary the junction diverges from the germline segment, which might be a read error. The rearrangement links TRBV7-9 to TRBJ1-2; 10 bases line up with TRBD1. Germline assignment: CDR1 SEHNR and CDR2 FQNEAQ (reference sequence). CDR3 length equals 15 residues. Written as DNA, the CDR3 is TGTTCCAGCAGCCCGACAGGGGGCAGTCGGGATGGCTACACCTTC. Residues: CSSSPTGGSRDGYTF.

The CDR3 region has the DNA TGTGCCAGCAGCCCCATTGGCCCGGGGTTTGGCTCCTACGAGCAGTACTTC. Translation: CASSPIGPGFGSYEQYF. The rearrangement uses TRBV7-2 and TRBJ2-7; D possibly corresponds to TRBD2 (5 bases). The CDR3 has 17 residues. Germline V gene data show CDR1 as SGHTA and CDR2 as FQGNSA. V was cut by 5 bases and J by 0 bases, with 20 bases left in between.

This clone has just a few counts. The chain uses TRBV30 and TRBJ2-7, with 10 nucleotides matching TRBD1. Germline CDR1 and CDR2: GTSNPN and SVGIG (reference sequence). The CDR3 runs to 14 residues. The V gene end was trimmed by 4 bases and the J gene end by 3 bases; junction bases not matched to a gene: 6. This CDR3 reads CAWKGTGEFYEQYF. Here the CDR3 DNA reads TGTGCCTGGAAAGGGACAGGGGAATTCTACGAGCAGTACTTC. The variable domain in full, completed from reference TRBV30 and TRBJ2-7, reads SQTIHQWPATLVQPVGSPLSLECTVEGTSNPNLYWYRQAAGRGLQLLFYSVGIGQISSEVPQNLSASRPQDRQFILSSKKLLLSDSGFYLCAWKGTGEFYEQYFGPGTRLTVT.

The V gene is TRBV6-1, the J gene TRBJ2-3; tentatively, D is TRBD1 (6 bases). This CDR3 region has 14 residues. Germline CDR1 and CDR2: MNHNS and SASEGT. V lost 7 bases, J lost 1 base, and 12 bases lay in between. The CDR3 region is CASTGEPGTDTQYF. The CDR3 DNA follows: TGTGCCAGCACAGGGGAGCCCGGCACAGATACGCAGTATTTT.

The chain combines TRBV2 with TRBJ2-2, with TRBD1 matching 7 bases. The length of the CDR3 is 17 residues. Germline V CDR1 and CDR2: SNHLY, FYNNEI. V lost 1 base to trimming and J lost 7 bases; unmatched junction nucleotides: 12. Here the CDR3 reads CASSEVLAGGRDGELFF. Written as DNA, the CDR3 is TGTGCCAGCAGTGAAGTTTTGGCAGGGGGTCGTGACGGGGAGCTGTTTTTT. Supplemented by reference TRBV2 and TRBJ2-2, the full variable domain reads EPEVTQTPSHQVTQMGQEVILRCVPISNHLYFYWYRQILGQKVEFLVSFYNNEISEKSEIFDDQFSVERPDGSNFTLKIRSTKLEDSAMYFCASSEVLAGGRDGELFFGEGSRLTVL.

DNA for the CDR3: TGTGCCACCAGCAGAGATCCAGGAACTAATGAAAAACTGTTTTTT. It codes for CATSRDPGTNEKLFF. V gene TRBV15 combines with J gene TRBJ1-4, with D unclear. Trimming cost V 0 bases and J 1 base, with 6 bases left between them. Germline CDR1 and CDR2: LNHNV and YYDKDF (reference sequence). The CDR3 is 15 amino acids.

This chain joins TRBV5-4 and TRBJ2-7; D may be TRBD2 (5 bases). Germline values: CDR1 SGHNT, CDR2 YYREEE (reference sequence). This CDR3 has 13 residues. V was cut by 1 base and J by 5 bases, with 10 bases left in between. CDR3 sequence: CASSLSFGNEQYF. In DNA, the CDR3 is TGTGCCAGCAGCTTGTCATTCGGGAACGAGCAGTACTTC.

The chain joins TRBV5-6 to TRBJ2-5; D is undetermined. Deletions cut 0 bases from V and 5 bases from J, with 8 bases between. This CDR3 region has 13 residues. Looked up from germline, CDR1 is SGHDT and CDR2 is YYEEEE. The CDR3 sequence is CASSLGPLETQYF. CDR3 nucleotides: TGTGCCAGCAGCTTGGGGCCTTTGGAGACCCAGTACTTC.

The chain carries TRBV30 and TRBJ2-5, with 7 nucleotides matching TRBD2. Trimming removed 5 bases from V and 4 bases from J; junction bases left unmatched: 13. This CDR3 contains 15 residues. Looked up from germline, CDR1 is GTSNPN and CDR2 is SVGIG (reference sequence). The CDR3 spells CAWRGGFPGGETQYF. In DNA form, the CDR3 reads TGTGCCTGGCGCGGCGGGTTCCCGGGAGGAGAGACCCAGTACTTC. Full variable domain (missing parts from reference TRBV30 and TRBJ2-5): SQTIHQWPATLVQPVGSPLSLECTVEGTSNPNLYWYRQAAGRGLQLLFYSVGIGQISSEVPQNLSASRPQDRQFILSSKKLLLSDSGFYLCAWRGGFPGGETQYFGPGTRLLVL.

The chain employs TRBV27 and TRBJ2-3; tentatively, D is TRBD1 (5 bases). V dropped 1 base and J dropped 4 bases, with 15 bases sitting between them. CDR1 and CDR2 (germline): MNHEY, SMNVEV (reference sequence). This CDR3 comprises 16 residues. The CDR3 DNA sequence: TGTGCCAGCAGTTTATTTGCGAGACAGACCGCAGATACGCAGTATTTT. This encodes CASSLFARQTADTQYF.

The chain recombines TRBV30 with TRBJ1-2; 8 bases align to TRBD1. This CDR3 is 14 amino acids long. The ends lost 2 bases at V and 4 bases at J; junction bases unmatched: 6. CDR1 is GTSNPN and CDR2 is SVGIG in the germline V gene (reference sequence). The CDR3 bases are TGTGCCTGGAGTCAGGGGGCGCAGGGCTATGGCTACACCTTC. Translation: CAWSQGAQGYGYTF.

This clone was counted once. The chain combines TRBV7-2 with TRBJ2-2; 7 bases map to TRBD1. This CDR3 comprises 13 residues. V trimming: 5 bases; J trimming: 6 bases; junction bases outside the gene matches: 3. Germline loops: CDR1 SGHTA, CDR2 FQGNSA. The CDR3 nucleotides read TGTGCCAGCAGCCAAACAGGGGCCGGGGAGCTGTTTTTT. Translating it yields CASSQTGAGELFF.

The rearrangement joins TRBV6-6 to TRBJ2-7; D perhaps matches TRBD2 (5 bases). CDR3 length: 13 residues. Deletions cut 6 bases from V and 4 bases from J, with 13 bases between. Germline V CDR1 and CDR2: MNHNY, SVGAGI (reference sequence). The CDR3 region is CASSLGMFYEQYF. The CDR3 nucleotides read TGTGCCAGCAGCCTCGGGATGTTTTACGAGCAGTACTTC.